This is a list of T cell receptor beta chains from one sample in a study of shared clonotypes between healthy human individuals. Some clones are missing from TCRdb's copy, which holds only in-frame ones; the method was immunoSEQ multiplex PCR. The sample lists around 2.1 million clones; more than 85% were seen once. Sequenced material: naive CD8+ T cells from PBMCs. Source of these receptors: a man aged 18 to 30 in good health. Some clones in this sample may be carry-over from other donors' samples. The CDR3 runs from the conserved cysteine through the conserved F or W. A D gene is named only where the DNA matches it firmly. Only part of the rows carry a size: once, few, many, or a class if the clone is expanded.

J gene	D gene	V gene	clone size	CDR3 protein	CDR3 DNA
TRBJ1-3	-	TRBV6-1	-	CASSEVGQAGNTIYF	TGTGCCAGCAGTGAAGTTGGTCAGGCCGGAAACACCATATATTTT
TRBJ1-5	-	TRBV27	-	CASSLSPGGGNQPQHF	TGTGCCAGCAGTTTAAGTCCGGGGGGTGGCAATCAGCCCCAGCATTTT
TRBJ2-1	-	TRBV4-1	-	CASSLGPGGSYNEQFF	TGCGCCAGCAGCCTCGGACCCGGAGGGTCCTACAATGAGCAGTTCTTC
TRBJ1-2	-	TRBV11-3	-	CASSLRTVFTNYGYTF	TGTGCCAGCAGCTTAAGGACAGTCTTTACTAACTATGGCTACACCTTC
TRBJ2-5	TRBD2	TRBV27	-	CASSQGTSGPRETQYF	TGTGCCAGCAGTCAGGGGACTAGCGGTCCCAGGGAGACCCAGTACTTC
TRBJ2-1	-	TRBV28	-	CASSLWSRNEQFF	TGTGCCAGCAGTTTATGGTCTAGAAATGAGCAGTTCTTC
TRBJ1-3	-	TRBV7-9	-	CASSDRDTGNTIYF	TGTGCCAGCAGCGACCGGGATACTGGAAACACCATATATTTT
TRBJ2-2	TRBD2	TRBV27	-	CASSFLSGNGLTGELFF	TGTGCCAGCAGTTTCCTTAGCGGGAACGGACTCACCGGGGAGCTGTTTTTT
TRBJ1-2	-	TRBV5-1	-	CASSLRTEDAYGYTF	TGCGCCAGCAGCTTGAGGACGGAGGACGCCTATGGCTACACCTTC
TRBJ2-3	TRBD2	TRBV5-4	-	CASSPTAGFTDTQYF	TGTGCCAGCAGCCCTACAGCGGGGTTCACAGATACGCAGTATTTT
TRBJ1-5	-	TRBV4-1	once	CASSQGGNQPQHF	TGCGCCAGCAGCCAAGGGGGCAATCAGCCCCAGCATTTT
TRBJ1-1	TRBD1	TRBV7-2	-	CASTPYLRGARLNTEAFF	TGTGCCAGCACCCCTTATCTCAGGGGGGCTCGTTTGAACACTGAAGCTTTCTTT
TRBJ2-3	TRBD2	TRBV4-1	-	CASSQIGLAGVADTQYF	TGCGCCAGCAGCCAAATCGGACTAGCGGGAGTCGCAGATACGCAGTATTTT
TRBJ1-5	-	TRBV7-8	-	CASSFRHREDQPQHF	TGTGCCAGCAGCTTCCGCCACAGGGAAGATCAGCCCCAGCATTTT
TRBJ2-7	-	TRBV6-1	-	CASSEGARYEQYF	TGTGCCAGCAGTGAGGGGGCGCGGTACGAGCAGTACTTC
TRBJ2-1	TRBD2	TRBV5-4	-	CASSLLGLAGVGPFF	TGTGCCAGCAGCTTGCTTGGGCTAGCGGGAGTGGGTCCGTTCTTC
TRBJ2-7	TRBD1	TRBV6-1	-	CASSGRDRGGYEQYF	TGTGCCAGCAGTGGTAGGGACAGGGGAGGATACGAGCAGTACTTC
TRBJ2-5	TRBD1	TRBV4-2	-	CASSQADRVQETQYF	TGTGCCAGCAGCCAAGCGGACAGGGTCCAAGAGACCCAGTACTTC
TRBJ2-1	TRBD2	TRBV6-6	-	CASSGSGRGNEQFF	TGTGCCAGCAGTGGAAGCGGGAGGGGCAATGAGCAGTTCTTC
TRBJ2-7	-	TRBV27	once	CASSLGPNFFYEQYF	TGTGCCAGCAGCTTGGGACCTAACTTCTTCTACGAGCAGTACTTC
TRBJ2-2	-	TRBV9	-	CASSVRSREANTGELFF	TGTGCCAGCAGCGTTAGGAGCCGGGAAGCGAACACCGGGGAGCTGTTTTTT
TRBJ2-7	-	TRBV5-8	-	CASSPIGGQGYEQYF	TGTGCCAGCAGCCCGATAGGTGGGCAGGGCTACGAGCAGTACTTC
TRBJ1-1	-	TRBV27	-	CASSLPPTGPGAFF	TGTGCCAGCAGTTTACCCCCGACAGGTCCGGGAGCTTTCTTT
TRBJ1-5	-	TRBV28	once	CASSFRGGQPQHF	TGTGCCAGCAGTTTCCGAGGGGGACAGCCCCAGCATTTT
TRBJ2-1	TRBD1	TRBV27	-	CASSLLGTGPNEQFF	TGTGCCAGCAGTTTATTGGGGACAGGGCCGAATGAGCAGTTCTTC
TRBJ2-1	-	TRBV5-1	-	CASSLGVNEQFF	TGCGCCAGCAGCTTGGGGGTAAATGAGCAGTTCTTC
TRBJ2-2	TRBD2	TRBV7-6	few	CASSPGTSGSTGELFF	TGTGCCAGCAGCCCCGGGACTAGCGGGAGTACCGGGGAGCTGTTTTTT
TRBJ2-1	-	TRBV19	-	CASSISGAYNEQFF	TGTGCCAGTAGTATAAGTGGAGCCTACAATGAGCAGTTCTTC
TRBJ2-7	-	TRBV6-5	-	CASSYLERWDEQYF	TGTGCCAGCAGTTACTTAGAGAGGTGGGACGAGCAGTACTTC